Below are 23 T cell receptor beta chains sequenced from a single sample in a study of blood T cell repertoires in COVID-19. Data came from immunoSEQ multiplex PCR; TCRdb stores just in-frame clones and leaves some out. The sample records about 68,000 clones, roughly three quarters being singletons. What was sequenced was peripheral blood. The receptor source for this set is a woman between 50 and 59 years old with acute or convalescent COVID-19.

V is TRBV29-1 and J is TRBJ1-2; no clear D gene. Germline V CDR1 and CDR2: SQVTM, ANQGSEA. Trimming took off 1 base at V and 4 bases at J, with 7 bases between the two ends. The CDR3 sequence is 12 residues long. The CDR3 region is CSVEVGGYGYTF. Written as DNA, the CDR3 is TGCAGCGTTGAAGTGGGAGGCTATGGCTACACCTTC.

This chain links TRBV19 with TRBJ1-4; TRBD1 is a possible D gene (6 bases). V gave up 5 bases and J gave up 7 bases, with 20 bases separating them. The V gene's germline CDR1 is LNHDA and CDR2 SQIVND (reference sequence). The CDR3 totals 16 residues. The DNA for the CDR3 is TGTGCCAGTAGTTTAGGAACAGGGAGCCAATTTGAAAAACTGTTTTTT. As protein: CASSLGTGSQFEKLFF.

The rearrangement links TRBV10-2 to TRBJ1-6, with D possibly TRBD1 on 6 matching bases. Trimming pared 6 bases from V and 3 bases from J, leaving 9 bases between. The CDR3 totals 14 residues. The germline V gene has CDR1 WSHSY and CDR2 SAAADI. The DNA for the CDR3 is TGCGCCAGCAGGGTACAGGGCTATAATTCACCCCTCCACTTT. Its protein product is CASRVQGYNSPLHF.

The V gene is TRBV10-3, the J gene TRBJ1-4; 9 nucleotides line up with TRBD1. CDR3 length equals 18 residues. The junction had 10 bases not matched to a gene; V was cut back by 5 bases and J by 0 bases. Germline V gene sequence: CDR1 ENHRY, CDR2 SYGVKD. The CDR3 nucleotides read TGTGCCATCAGTACCCACCGGGACAGGGATGCAACTAATGAAAAACTGTTTTTT. Translating gives CAISTHRDRDATNEKLFF.

J is TRBJ2-5 and V is TRBV28; D unresolved. Looked up from germline, CDR1 is MDHEN and CDR2 is SYDVKM. The V and J ends lost 6 bases and 10 bases respectively, with 15 bases between them. CDR3 length: 12 residues. The CDR3 loop reads CASSRGAFGQYF. In DNA, the CDR3 is TGTGCCAGCAGCCGCGGAGCCTTTGGCCAGTACTTC.

The J gene is TRBJ1-1, the V gene TRBV11-2, with D perhaps TRBD1 (5 bases). Germline lookup yields CDR1 SGHAT and CDR2 FQNNGV. Trimming left V 3 bases short and J 1 base short, with 9 bases between. The CDR3 is made up of 14 amino acids. The CDR3 here is CASSFGQENTEAFF. In nucleotides, the CDR3 is TGTGCCAGCAGCTTCGGACAAGAGAACACTGAAGCTTTCTTT.

The chain links TRBV5-1 to TRBJ1-1; weak D call: TRBD1 (6 bases). The germline V gene has CDR1 SGHRS and CDR2 YFSETQ. The CDR3 is made up of 14 amino acids. The V end lost 0 bases, the J end lost 7 bases, and 13 bases lay between the germline ends. CDR3 loop: CASSLGLQGHEAFF. Here the CDR3 DNA reads TGCGCCAGCAGCTTGGGACTGCAGGGGCATGAAGCTTTCTTT.

A single count supports this clone. The chain combines TRBV5-8 with TRBJ2-1, with D perhaps TRBD2 (5 bases). Germline values: CDR1 SGHTS, CDR2 YDEGEE. The germline V and J ends were trimmed by 4 bases and 0 bases, with 11 bases remaining between them. The CDR3 has 15 residues. The CDR3 DNA reads as TGTGCCAGCAGCAAAAACGGGAACTCCTACAATGAGCAGTTCTTC. Translating gives CASSKNGNSYNEQFF.

The chain couples TRBV28 to TRBJ1-2, with D possibly being TRBD1 (5 bases). The CDR3 sequence is 13 residues long. Germline V gene lookup returns CDR1 MDHEN and CDR2 SYDVKM. The ends were cut back, 5 bases at V and 3 bases at J, with 10 bases in the middle. CDR3: CASSPGGHYGYTF. As DNA, the CDR3 is TGTGCCAGCAGTCCCGGGGGACACTATGGCTACACCTTC.

The sample holds a few counts of this clone. The DNA of the CDR3 is TGTGCCAGCAGCCGTACTTACGCTAACTACAATGAGCAGTTCTTC. It is translated as CASSRTYANYNEQFF. This chain joins TRBV5-5 and TRBJ2-1; D gene uncertain. This CDR3 contains 15 residues. Per germline, CDR1 SGHKS and CDR2 YYEKEE (reference sequence). V lost 4 bases to trimming and J lost 3 bases, with 14 bases between them. Combining the CDR3 with reference TRBV5-5 and TRBJ2-1 gives the whole variable domain DAGVTQSPTHLIKTRGQQVTLRCSPISGHKSVSWYQQVLGQGPQFIFQYYEKEERGRGNFPDRFSARQFPNYSSELNVNALLLGDSALYLCASSRTYANYNEQFFGPGTRLTVL.

The chain joins TRBV6-1 to TRBJ1-3; unclear D gene. V shed 2 bases and J shed 3 bases, with 11 bases lying between them. The CDR3 spans 15 residues. CDR1 and CDR2 from the germline V gene are MNHNS and SASEGT. CDR3 amino acids: CASSESRSFGNTIYF. The CDR3 coding sequence is TGTGCCAGCAGTGAATCCCGGTCTTTTGGAAACACCATATATTTT.

The chain has TRBV18 and TRBJ2-3, with TRBD2 matching 13 bases. There are 17 residues in the CDR3. CDR1 KGHSH and CDR2 LQKENI come from the germline V gene. The V segment lost 3 bases and the J segment 5 bases; nucleotides outside the gene matches: 8. DNA of the CDR3: TGTGCCAGCTCACCTACAGGACTAGCGGGGGCGAAAGATACGCAGTATTTT. Protein sequence: CASSPTGLAGAKDTQYF.

The rearrangement joins TRBV6-5 to TRBJ2-2; D is possibly TRBD2 (6 bases). This CDR3 is 15 amino acids long. Trimming removed 2 bases at V and 4 bases at J, with 11 bases between. Germline V gene lookup returns CDR1 MNHEY and CDR2 SVGAGI. CDR3 sequence (DNA): TGTGCCAGCAGTTACCAGGCACTAGCCACCGGGGAGCTGTTTTTT. This encodes CASSYQALATGELFF.

V gene TRBV7-9 combines with J gene TRBJ2-7; tentatively, D is TRBD2 (5 bases). Trimming pared 1 base from V and 2 bases from J, leaving 9 bases between. The CDR3 is made up of 14 amino acids. Germline-derived CDR1 and CDR2 are SEHNR and FQNEAQ (reference sequence). The CDR3 nucleotides are TGTGCCAGCAGCTTAGACGGGGTAACCTACGAGCAGTACTTC. Protein: CASSLDGVTYEQYF.

This chain connects TRBV7-2 to TRBJ1-1; D is possibly TRBD1 (5 bases). CDR3 length: 15 amino acids. Trimming removed 2 bases at V and 0 bases at J, with 10 bases between. Germline V CDR1 and CDR2: SGHTA, FQGNSA. The CDR3 DNA follows: TGTGCCAGCAGCTTAACGCCAGGGATGAACACTGAAGCTTTCTTT. It yields the protein CASSLTPGMNTEAFF.

This chain links TRBV2 with TRBJ1-2, with 9 bases identical to TRBD1. J lost 6 bases, V lost 7 bases, and 9 bases had no gene match. The CDR3 is 14 residues long. Germline CDR1 is SNHLY and CDR2 is FYNNEI. This CDR3 reads CASIIWDRVHGYTF. Here the CDR3 DNA reads TGTGCCAGCATTATATGGGACAGGGTCCATGGCTACACCTTC.

V is TRBV7-2 and J is TRBJ1-2; maybe TRBD1 (6 bases). The CDR3 length is 14 residues. Per the germline V gene, CDR1 is SGHTA and CDR2 is FQGNSA. Between the trimmed V and J ends, which lost 5 bases and 7 bases, there was a span of 17 bases. CDR3 in DNA: TGTGCCAGCAGCCAAATTACAGGGAACCCTGGCTACACCTTC. Amino acid sequence: CASSQITGNPGYTF.

This rearrangement joins TRBV7-2 to TRBJ2-2; no firm D call. CDR3 length equals 14 residues. V lost 6 bases to trimming and J lost 0 bases, with 8 bases between them. Germline V CDR1 and CDR2: SGHTA, FQGNSA. The DNA for the CDR3 is TGTGCCAGCAGGATACAGCCGAACACCGGGGAGCTGTTTTTT. Translating it yields CASRIQPNTGELFF.

The chain links TRBV6-5 to TRBJ2-3; TRBD1 is a possible D gene (5 bases). CDR1 is MNHEY, CDR2 SVGAGI, per germline. V lost 2 bases and J lost 1, with 7 bases in between. CDR3 length equals 14 residues. The CDR3 protein is CASSYVGGTDTQYF. The CDR3 DNA follows: TGTGCCAGCAGTTACGTAGGGGGCACAGATACGCAGTATTTT.

This chain links TRBV6-6 with TRBJ1-1; no clear D. The CDR3 has 14 amino acids. Between the trimmed V and J ends, which lost 0 bases and 5 bases, there was a span of 10 bases. Per the germline V gene, CDR1 is MNHNY and CDR2 is SVGAGI (reference sequence). The CDR3 here is CASSYSGRGTEAFF. The DNA for the CDR3 is TGTGCCAGCAGTTACTCTGGCCGGGGTACTGAAGCTTTCTTT.

The gene calls are TRBV28 and TRBJ2-7; 7 bases map to TRBD1. CDR3 length: 14 amino acids. Germline assignment: CDR1 MDHEN and CDR2 SYDVKM. V was clipped by 3 bases and J by 3 bases; unmatched bases: 5. The DNA of the CDR3 is TGTGCCAGCAGTTTTCTACAGGGGCTCTACGAGCAGTACTTC. Amino acids: CASSFLQGLYEQYF.

This chain joins TRBV5-4 and TRBJ1-1; TRBD1 might be the D (5 bases). Germline V gene data show CDR1 as SGHNT and CDR2 as YYREEE (reference sequence). This CDR3 has 12 residues. Trimming took off 3 bases at V and 4 bases at J, with 7 bases between the two ends. The CDR3 nucleotides read TGTGCCAGCAGCTCCACAGGCACTGAAGCTTTCTTT. It yields the protein CASSSTGTEAFF.

The chain has TRBV7-8 and TRBJ2-2, with D maybe TRBD2 (6 bases). The CDR3 covers 15 residues. Germline-derived CDR1 and CDR2 are SGHVS and FQNEAQ. V was trimmed by 3 bases and J by 4 bases, leaving 12 bases between them. In DNA form, the CDR3 reads TGTGCCAGCAGCTTCACGGAGGGCCGCACCGGGGAGCTGTTTTTT. This codes for CASSFTEGRTGELFF.